The 19 T cell receptor beta chains below come from one sample, sequenced in a study of OX40 agonist ivuxolimab in advanced cancers. The table came from immunoSEQ multiplex PCR; TCRdb's copy has only in-frame clones and leaves some out. The repertoire holds just under 80,000 clones, 70% to 90% seen once, with roughly 0.38% in the top ten. The sequencing used CD4+ or CD8+ T cells sorted from blood, collected in a trial of the OX40 agonist ivuxolimab. All receptors come from an adult with an advanced solid tumor such as melanoma, head and neck, liver or kidney cancer.

This rearrangement joins TRBV5-1 to TRBJ2-3; D is unclear. Germline V gene sequence: CDR1 SGHRS, CDR2 YFSETQ. Trimming pared 2 bases from V and 5 bases from J, leaving 9 bases between. The CDR3 is made up of 13 amino acids. CDR3 residues: CASSLSVKDTQYF. The CDR3 nucleotides read TGCGCCAGCAGCTTATCAGTTAAAGATACGCAGTATTTT.

This chain connects TRBV13 to TRBJ2-1; 10 nucleotides match TRBD2. After removal of 4 bases from V and 5 bases from J, the junction contained 11 bases not matched to a gene. The CDR3 is made up of 17 amino acids. Germline lookup yields CDR1 PRHDT and CDR2 FYEKMQ (reference sequence). The chain's CDR3 is CASSSRRGLATNNEQFF. The CDR3 coding sequence is TGTGCCAGCAGCTCACGTCGGGGACTAGCGACTAACAATGAGCAGTTCTTC.

J is TRBJ2-1 and V is TRBV2, with 13 bases that match TRBD2. The V segment lost 10 bases and the J segment 7 bases; nucleotides outside the gene matches: 7. The CDR3 sequence is 14 residues long. From germline, CDR1 is SNHLY and CDR2 FYNNEI. CDR3: CAITGTSGVNEQFF. CDR3 nucleotides: TGTGCCATTACCGGGACTAGCGGGGTGAATGAGCAGTTCTTC.

This chain joins TRBV7-2 and TRBJ2-1, with a tentative D call TRBD1 (6 bases). Trimming took off 5 bases at V and 9 bases at J, with 23 bases between the two ends. Germline V gene data show CDR1 as SGHTA and CDR2 as FQGNSA. This CDR3 is 16 amino acids long. CDR3 protein: CASSPRGGAPQGEQFF. The CDR3 DNA is TGTGCCAGCAGCCCACGAGGTGGCGCCCCACAGGGTGAGCAGTTCTTC.

The chain employs TRBV9 and TRBJ2-4; D tentatively fits TRBD1 or TRBD2 (5 bases each). Germline V gene sequence: CDR1 SGDLS, CDR2 YYNGEE. Trimming left V 0 bases short and J 1 base short, with 8 bases between. CDR3 length: 15 amino acids. The CDR3 DNA sequence: TGTGCCAGCAGCGTAGGGTGGGGGGCCAAAAACATTCAGTACTTC. Protein sequence: CASSVGWGAKNIQYF.

The chain joins TRBV30 to TRBJ2-5, with 8 nucleotides matching TRBD1. The germline gives CDR1 GTSNPN, CDR2 SVGIG (reference sequence). The V gene end was trimmed by 1 base and the J gene end by 4 bases; junction bases not matched to a gene: 8. The CDR3 extends over 15 amino acids. The CDR3 spells CAWSETGVEGETQYF. The CDR3 coding sequence is TGTGCCTGGAGTGAGACAGGGGTTGAAGGAGAGACCCAGTACTTC.

This clone was picked up a small number of times. The rearrangement uses TRBV7-2 and TRBJ2-2; D is ambiguous. The CDR3 runs 14 residues. V was cut by 1 base and J by 4 bases, with 7 bases left in between. CDR1 is SGHTA, CDR2 FQGNSA, per germline. In DNA, the CDR3 is TGTGCCAGCAGCTTAGGGATGATCACCGGGGAGCTGTTTTTT. This translates into CASSLGMITGELFF.

This clone was detected only a few times. The V call is TRBV5-1, the J call TRBJ1-5, with 8 bases aligning to TRBD1. The V gene end was trimmed by 3 bases and the J gene end by 6 bases; junction bases not matched to a gene: 2. Germline V lookup: CDR1 SGHRS, CDR2 YFSETQ. The CDR3 is 13 residues long. CDR3 sequence reads: CASSSGGGQPQHF. CDR3 nucleotide sequence: TGCGCCAGCAGCTCAGGGGGCGGTCAGCCCCAGCATTTT.

The J gene is TRBJ2-5, the V gene TRBV18; TRBD2 is a possible D gene (7 bases). Per germline, CDR1 KGHSH and CDR2 LQKENI. The CDR3 totals 16 residues. V was shortened by 3 bases and J by 5 bases, with 19 bases between the two germline ends. This CDR3 is CASSPSGGAGAETQYF. The CDR3 DNA is TGTGCCAGCTCACCCTCGGGGGGCGCGGGTGCGGAGACCCAGTACTTC.

A single count supports this clone. This chain connects TRBV30 to TRBJ2-5; a possible D gene is TRBD2 (5 bases). The end of the DNA fits TRBJ2-7 better, so the J call may be wrong. The CDR3 loop spans 11 amino acids. Germline CDR1 GTSNPN, CDR2 SVGIG (reference sequence). CDR3 bases: TGTGCCTGGAGCAGTAGCGCCGAGCAGTACTTC. Translated, it gives CAWSSSAEQYF.

This clone has just a few counts. The chain links TRBV10-3 to TRBJ1-1; no clear D. Trimming removed 10 bases at V and 1 base at J, with 10 bases between. CDR3 size: 12 residues. The germline CDR1 and CDR2 sequences are ENHRY and SYGVKD. The CDR3 DNA is TGTGCCACGAGGGCCAGGAACACTGAAGCTTTCTTT. This codes for CATRARNTEAFF.

The gene calls are TRBV5-4 and TRBJ2-1, with 9 positions matching TRBD2. From germline, CDR1 is SGHNT and CDR2 YYREEE (reference sequence). The CDR3 has 15 residues. After removal of 2 bases from V and 3 bases from J, the junction contained 3 bases not matched to a gene. This chain's CDR3 is CASSLAGGLYNEQFF. The CDR3 DNA reads TGTGCCAGCAGCTTAGCGGGAGGCCTCTACAATGAGCAGTTCTTC.

The chain recombines TRBV19 with TRBJ2-2; D is tentatively TRBD1 or TRBD2 (6 bases each). Trimming stripped 0 bases from V and 5 bases from J, with 19 bases between. The CDR3 totals 18 residues. The germline V gene has CDR1 LNHDA and CDR2 SQIVND (reference sequence). CDR3 amino acids: CASSIDTTLGGRTGELFF. In DNA form, the CDR3 reads TGTGCCAGTAGTATAGACACGACTTTGGGGGGCCGAACCGGGGAGCTGTTTTTT.

The rearrangement links TRBV19 to TRBJ2-3; TRBD2 aligns across 15 bases. This CDR3 spans 20 amino acids. Germline loops: CDR1 LNHDA, CDR2 SQIVND (reference sequence). The ends lost 7 bases at V and 3 bases at J; junction bases unmatched: 17. This CDR3 reads CASTKGGRTSGRAGTDTQYF. The CDR3 DNA is TGTGCCAGTACCAAAGGAGGGCGGACTAGCGGGAGGGCCGGGACAGATACGCAGTATTTT.

The chain has TRBV11-3 and TRBJ1-1, with 9 bases matching TRBD1. CDR3 length equals 16 residues. V shed 2 bases and J 4 bases; nucleotides not matched to a gene: 8. Germline lookup yields CDR1 SGHNT and CDR2 YENEEA. CDR3 in amino acids: CASSLSPGQGSTEAFF. The CDR3 nucleotides read TGTGCCAGCAGCTTAAGTCCGGGACAGGGTTCCACTGAAGCTTTCTTT.

The genes are TRBV6-5 and TRBJ1-3; D remains ambiguous. Trimming took off 5 bases at V and 4 bases at J, with 15 bases between the two ends. The germline V gene has CDR1 MNHEY and CDR2 SVGAGI. This CDR3 has 15 amino acids. The CDR3, as DNA: TGTGCCAGCAGTACTAATATCGGTCCAGGAAACACCATATATTTT. Translating it yields CASSTNIGPGNTIYF.

The chain is built from TRBV11-2 and TRBJ2-5; D call uncertain. The CDR3 sequence is 13 residues long. Per germline, CDR1 SGHAT and CDR2 FQNNGV. V lost 3 bases and J lost 4, with 9 bases in between. The CDR3 here is CASSFGSGETQYF. CDR3 coding DNA: TGTGCCAGCAGCTTCGGGTCAGGAGAGACCCAGTACTTC.

This rearrangement joins TRBV19 to TRBJ2-5, with a possible D match to TRBD2 (6 bases). In germline, CDR1 is LNHDA, CDR2 SQIVND (reference sequence). The CDR3 is 14 amino acids. V shed 1 base and J shed 6 bases, with 12 bases lying between them. The CDR3 region has the DNA TGTGCCAGTAGTATAGCGGGGGTCACGAAGACCCAGTACTTC. It codes for CASSIAGVTKTQYF.

The V and J genes are TRBV6-6 and TRBJ1-1, with D perhaps TRBD1 (5 bases). Germline CDR1 and CDR2: MNHNY and SVGAGI (reference sequence). Trimming removed 6 bases at V and 6 bases at J, with 17 bases between. The CDR3 runs 14 residues. DNA for the CDR3: TGTGCCAGCAGCCCCCGAGTAGGGGACCCTGAAGCTTTCTTT. This codes for CASSPRVGDPEAFF.